This T cell receptor (beta chain) was captured by sequencing in a study of blood T cell repertoires in COVID-19. Sequenced by immunoSEQ multiplex PCR; TCRdb stores in-frame clones only, minus some. This sample has tens of thousands of clones, with 80% found just once. The CDR3 runs to 18 residues. Germline assignment: CDR1 LGHNA and CDR2 YSLEER. Trimming pared 0 bases from V and 0 bases from J, leaving 15 bases between. The genes are TRBV4-3 and TRBJ1-3; tentatively, D is TRBD1 (6 bases). This sequence originates from a woman between 65 and 79 years old with acute or convalescent COVID-19. Material: peripheral blood. In DNA form, the CDR3 reads TGCGCCAGCAGCCAAGATTTGCCAGGGGCGCTCTCTGGAAACACCATATATTTT. This codes for CASSQDLPGALSGNTIYF.